In its sample, the clone carrying this TCR beta chain was seen once. This record comes from a study of cytomegalovirus exposure and HLA in healthy donors. A multiplex PCR was run with 60 Vbeta primers and 13 Jbeta primers. Generated by immunoSEQ multiplex PCR, the TCRdb table keeps only in-frame clones and is missing some. The repertoire holds tens of thousands of clones, around two thirds seen once, with approximately 4.4% in the top ten. CDR1 is LNHDA, CDR2 SQIVND, per germline (reference sequence). The CDR3 totals 17 residues. V was trimmed by 1 base and J by 0 bases, leaving 15 bases between them.

The receptor comes from a man aged 55 to 70 in good health and CMV-seropositive. The chain employs TRBV19 and TRBJ1-1; no firm D call. The sequenced material came from PBMCs. The CDR3 region is CASSIGRRGRLNTEAFF. In DNA form, the CDR3 reads TGTGCCAGTAGTATAGGGCGGCGTGGCCGTTTGAACACTGAAGCTTTCTTT.